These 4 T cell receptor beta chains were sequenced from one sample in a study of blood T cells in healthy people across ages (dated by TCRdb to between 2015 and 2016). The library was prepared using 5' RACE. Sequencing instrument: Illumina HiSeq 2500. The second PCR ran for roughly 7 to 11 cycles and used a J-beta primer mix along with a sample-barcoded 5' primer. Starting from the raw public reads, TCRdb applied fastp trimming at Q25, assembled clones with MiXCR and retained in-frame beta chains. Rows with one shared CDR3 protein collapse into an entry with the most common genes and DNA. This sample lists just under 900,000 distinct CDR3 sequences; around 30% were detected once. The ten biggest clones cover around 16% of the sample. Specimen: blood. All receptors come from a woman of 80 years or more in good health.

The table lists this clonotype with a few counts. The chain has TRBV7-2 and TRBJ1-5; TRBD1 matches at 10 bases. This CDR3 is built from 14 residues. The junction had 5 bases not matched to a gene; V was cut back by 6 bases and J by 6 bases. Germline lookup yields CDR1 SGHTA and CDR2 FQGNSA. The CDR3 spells CASSRTGGGQPQHF. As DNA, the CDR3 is TGTGCCAGCAGTCGGACAGGGGGAGGTCAGCCCCAGCATTTT.

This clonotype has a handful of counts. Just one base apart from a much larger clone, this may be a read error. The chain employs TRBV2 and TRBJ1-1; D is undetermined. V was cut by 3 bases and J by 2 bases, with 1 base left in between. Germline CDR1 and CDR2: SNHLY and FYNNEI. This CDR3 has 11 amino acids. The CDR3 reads CASSDNTEAFF. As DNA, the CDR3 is TGTGCCAGCAGTGATAACACTGAAGCTTTCTTT.

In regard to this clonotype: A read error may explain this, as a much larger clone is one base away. The CDR3 here is CASGLLGTSVQETQYF. The CDR3 region has the DNA TGCGCCAGCGGCTTGTTGGGGACTAGCGTTCAAGAGACCCAGTACTTC. The V gene is TRBV5-1, the J gene TRBJ2-5, with 10 nucleotides matching TRBD2. There are 16 residues in the CDR3. Looked up from germline, CDR1 is SGHRS and CDR2 is YFSETQ.

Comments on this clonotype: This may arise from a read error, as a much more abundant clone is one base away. The CDR3 DNA sequence: TGTGCCAGCAGCTTAGCCCCCGTCAAGGACACTGAAGCTTTCTTT. Translated: CASSLAPVKDTEAFF. The chain has TRBV7-9 and TRBJ1-1; D call uncertain. Germline V gene data show CDR1 as SEHNR and CDR2 as FQNEAQ (reference sequence). The CDR3 sequence is 15 residues long. Trimming cost V 0 bases and J 3 bases, with 11 bases left between them.